Each of the 8 T cell receptor beta chains below was sequenced from the same sample in a study of blood T cell repertoires in COVID-19. Libraries were prepared by immunoSEQ multiplex PCR; TCRdb keeps only in-frame clonotypes and omits some of them. Of about 75,000 clones detected, more than 75% appear once; the ten largest clones hold approximately 19%. The sample taken for sequencing was peripheral blood. The receptors here all came from a human donor in a cohort sampled during active COVID-19.

The gene calls are TRBV11-2 and TRBJ2-1, with 12 bases aligning to TRBD2. CDR1 SGHAT and CDR2 FQNNGV come from the germline V gene. Unmatched junction bases numbered 11, after V lost 3 bases and J lost 8 bases. CDR3 length equals 17 residues. This CDR3 reads CASSLGLAGGRVDEQFF. CDR3 coding DNA: TGTGCCAGCAGCTTGGGGCTAGCGGGAGGGCGGGTTGATGAGCAGTTCTTC.

This chain uses TRBV7-2 with TRBJ2-2; possibly TRBD1 for D (6 bases). This CDR3 has 16 residues. With 4 bases removed from V and 7 bases from J, the gap between germline ends came to 19 bases. Germline-derived CDR1 and CDR2 are SGHTA and FQGNSA. CDR3 nucleotide sequence: TGTGCCAGCAGCTCAGTCCGGACAGCCTCACTCGGGGAGCTGTTTTTT. It codes for CASSSVRTASLGELFF.

The chain carries TRBV4-1 and TRBJ2-4; TRBD1 might be the D (6 bases). Germline loops: CDR1 MGHRA, CDR2 YSYEKL. This CDR3 has 17 residues. Trimming left V 3 bases short and J 0 bases short, with 15 bases between. The CDR3 is CASSHPGELLAKNIQYF. DNA of the CDR3: TGCGCCAGCAGCCACCCAGGGGAATTACTAGCCAAAAACATTCAGTACTTC.

This clone was picked up one time. The chain carries TRBV28 and TRBJ1-4; TRBD1 matches 7 bases. With V trimmed by 5 bases and J by 6 bases, 12 bases remained unmatched. The CDR3 sequence is 16 residues long. The germline V gene encodes CDR1 MDHEN and CDR2 SYDVKM. CDR3 protein: CASSPTLGTADEKLFF. The CDR3 DNA is TGTGCCAGCAGTCCTACATTGGGGACAGCCGATGAAAAACTGTTTTTT. Drawing the rest from reference TRBV28 and TRBJ1-4, the complete variable domain is DVKVTQSSRYLVKRTGEKVFLECVQDMDHENMFWYRQDPGLGLRLIYFSYDVKMKEKGDIPEGYSVSREKKERFSLILESASTNQTSMYLCASSPTLGTADEKLFFGSGTQLSVL.

The chain carries TRBV7-2 and TRBJ1-5; TRBD1 is a possible D gene (5 bases). The CDR3 is 17 residues long. Germline CDR1 is SGHTA and CDR2 is FQGNSA. V lost 5 bases, J lost 1 base, and 18 bases lay in between. This CDR3 is CASSVRMGLGSNQPQHF. The DNA for the CDR3 is TGTGCCAGCAGCGTACGAATGGGGCTGGGGAGCAATCAGCCCCAGCATTTT.

This chain uses TRBV15 with TRBJ2-3; 7 bases map to TRBD2. From germline, CDR1 is LNHNV and CDR2 YYDKDF (reference sequence). V dropped 0 bases and J dropped 1; count of bases not matched to a gene: 13. The CDR3 is 19 amino acids. CDR3 protein: CATSRDPGRGGLGTDTQYF. As DNA, the CDR3 is TGTGCCACCAGCAGAGATCCTGGAAGGGGAGGGCTGGGCACAGATACGCAGTATTTT.

CDR3 loop: CASSHGTRTDNYGYTF. The CDR3 nucleotides read TGTGCCAGCAGCCATGGCACAAGGACAGACAACTATGGCTACACCTTC. V is TRBV14 and J is TRBJ1-2; weak D call: TRBD1 (6 bases). V was pared by 3 bases and J by 2 bases, with 16 bases between. The CDR3 sequence is 16 residues long. Germline V CDR1 and CDR2: SGHDN, FVKESK.

This clone was detected a few times. V is TRBV6-5 and J is TRBJ1-5; possible D gene TRBD1, 6 bases. The V gene lost 5 bases and the J gene lost 1 base, with 9 bases spanning the gap. The CDR3 loop spans 14 amino acids. From germline, CDR1 is MNHEY and CDR2 SVGAGI. For the CDR3, the DNA is TGTGCCAGCAGTCACGGACAGAGCAATCAGCCCCAGCATTTT. This encodes CASSHGQSNQPQHF.